This entry lists 22 T cell receptor beta chains sequenced from one sample in a study of spatial heterogeneity in lung cancer. Described time point: sample taken at primary tumor resection. The sequenced material consisted of unsorted whole RNA from tumor, nontumor lung or frozen PBMC. TCRdb processed the 5' RACE reads anew with MiXCR; each CDR3 protein has one entry. This table holds approximately 11,000 distinct CDR3 sequences, approximately 4% found once. This specimen consisted of normal lung tissue next to the tumor, obtained at surgery. All receptors derive from a male donor with early-stage non-small cell lung cancer.

This clonotype occurred many times. The chain's CDR3 is CASSYFIGSLHQPQHF. CDR3 coding DNA: TGTGCCAGCAGTTACTTTATCGGCAGCCTTCATCAGCCCCAGCATTTT. This chain connects TRBV6-6 to TRBJ1-5; D not resolved. This CDR3 spans 16 amino acids. The germline gives CDR1 MNHNY, CDR2 SVGAGI (reference sequence). Deletions cut 1 base from V and 5 bases from J, with 15 bases between.

This clonotype was recorded many times. The chain joins TRBV7-2 to TRBJ1-5; tentative D call: TRBD1 (5 bases). In germline, CDR1 is SGHTA, CDR2 FQGNSA. This CDR3 comprises 12 residues. V lost 6 bases and J 5 bases, leaving 8 bases between the germline ends. CDR3 residues: CASSRRDQPQHF. DNA of the CDR3: TGTGCCAGCAGTCGCAGGGATCAGCCCCAGCATTTT.

This chain connects TRBV29-1 to TRBJ1-5; TRBD1 aligns across 11 bases. CDR3 length: 13 amino acids. V gave up 7 bases and J gave up 7 bases; unmatched junction bases: 6. From germline, CDR1 is SQVTM and CDR2 ANQGSEA. Here the CDR3 reads CSAGQGAGQPQHF. The CDR3 DNA follows: TGCAGCGCCGGACAGGGGGCCGGACAGCCCCAGCATTTT.

This clonotype was counted ten times or more. CDR3 sequence reads: CASSQVGVNAGELFF. DNA of the CDR3: TGTGCCAGCAGCCAAGTCGGCGTTAACGCCGGGGAGCTGTTTTTT. V and J are TRBV4-2 and TRBJ2-2, with D unclear. CDR1 LGHNA and CDR2 YNFKEQ come from the germline V gene. This CDR3 contains 15 residues. Trimming removed 1 base at V and 6 bases at J, with 12 bases between.

This clonotype was counted ten times or more. The J gene is TRBJ2-6, the V gene TRBV12-3 or TRBV12-4; D uncertain. The V gene lost 5 bases and the J gene lost 2 bases, with 7 bases spanning the gap. This CDR3 contains 14 residues. Here the CDR3 DNA reads TGTGCCAGCAGTGGTACGGCTGGGGCCAACGTCCTGACTTTC. It codes for CASSGTAGANVLTF.

This clonotype was detected ten times or more. The rearrangement links TRBV6-5 to TRBJ1-1; unclear D gene. Germline V gene data show CDR1 as MNHEY and CDR2 as SVGAGI. Trimming cost V 2 bases and J 5 bases, with 12 bases left between them. CDR3 length equals 14 residues. CDR3: CASSYGPRGTEAFF. CDR3 nucleotides: TGTGCCAGCAGTTACGGGCCCCGAGGTACTGAAGCTTTCTTT.

In its sample, this clonotype was seen many times. J is TRBJ1-3 and V is TRBV6-2 or TRBV6-3, with 12 bases identical to TRBD1. Germline V gene lookup returns CDR1 MNHEY and CDR2 SVGEGT. The CDR3 is 20 residues long. V lost 2 bases to trimming and J lost 1 base; unmatched junction nucleotides: 12. CDR3 protein: CASSYPGQGAFRLSGNTIYF. DNA for the CDR3: TGTGCCAGCAGTTACCCGGGACAGGGGGCCTTTCGGCTATCTGGAAACACCATATATTTT.

This clonotype was recorded at least ten times. At one end, the junction sequence differs from germline, possibly due to a read error. The chain employs TRBV28 and TRBJ2-7, with a weak D call TRBD1 (6 bases). This CDR3 spans 15 amino acids. Per the germline V gene, CDR1 is MDHEN and CDR2 is SYDVKM. This CDR3 reads CATSFTGTPYYEQYF. The CDR3 nucleotides are TGTGCCACCAGTTTCACCGGGACACCGTATTACGAGCAGTACTTC.

This clonotype showed up many times. The V and J genes are TRBV27 and TRBJ2-1, with 7 nucleotides matching TRBD1. Trimming took 3 bases from V and 3 from J; bases not matched to a gene: 5. In germline, CDR1 is MNHEY, CDR2 SMNVEV (reference sequence). The CDR3 has 15 amino acids. The CDR3 DNA reads as TGTGCCAGCAGTTTGAAAGGGACAGACTACAATGAGCAGTTCTTC. Its translation: CASSLKGTDYNEQFF.

This clonotype was counted at least ten times. The chain has TRBV18 and TRBJ2-1; 12 bases agree with TRBD1. V gave up 4 bases and J gave up 5 bases; unmatched junction bases: 6. CDR3 length equals 16 residues. Germline values: CDR1 KGHSH, CDR2 LQKENI. The CDR3 here is CASSRDRGRLDNEQFF. CDR3 DNA: TGTGCCAGCTCACGGGACAGGGGGCGGCTGGACAATGAGCAGTTCTTC. Looking up the rest from reference TRBV18 and TRBJ2-1 gives the full variable domain: NAGVMQNPRHLVRRRGQEARLRCSPMKGHSHVYWYRQLPEEGLKFMVYLQKENIIDESGMPKERFSAEFPKEGPSILRIQQVVRGDSAAYFCASSRDRGRLDNEQFFGPGTRLTVL.

This clonotype was counted many times. The chain uses TRBV6-5 and TRBJ2-1; D unclear. The CDR3 spans 13 residues. Trimming cost V 5 bases and J 4 bases, with 9 bases left between them. Per germline, CDR1 MNHEY and CDR2 SVGAGI. The CDR3 nucleotides read TGTGCCAGCAGTCGGACCCTTTACAATGAGCAGTTCTTC. This encodes CASSRTLYNEQFF.

This clonotype was found many times. J is TRBJ1-1 and V is TRBV7-2, with TRBD1 matching over 7 bases. The CDR3 spans 14 residues. With V trimmed by 3 bases and J by 4 bases, 5 bases remained unmatched. Per the germline V gene, CDR1 is SGHTA and CDR2 is FQGNSA. Here the CDR3 DNA reads TGTGCCAGCAGCTTTCAGGGGGAGAGCACTGAAGCTTTCTTT. Residues: CASSFQGESTEAFF.

This clonotype ranks as medium-sized. The genes are TRBV6-6 and TRBJ1-6, with D unresolved. With 0 bases removed from V and 5 bases from J, the gap between germline ends came to 8 bases. Germline loops: CDR1 MNHNY, CDR2 SVGAGI (reference sequence). This CDR3 comprises 15 residues. CDR3 sequence: CASSYSTVDNSPLHF. The CDR3 DNA reads TGTGCCAGCAGTTACTCGACTGTTGATAATTCACCCCTCCACTTT.

This clonotype is deemed medium-sized. V and J are TRBV5-6 and TRBJ2-2; D possibly corresponds to TRBD1 (5 bases). The CDR3 covers 14 residues. CDR1 is SGHDT and CDR2 is YYEEEE in the germline V gene. Trimming pared 3 bases from V and 5 bases from J, leaving 11 bases between. The CDR3 nucleotides are TGTGCCAGCAGCTCGCACCCAGGGACCGGGGAGCTGTTTTTT. The encoded protein is CASSSHPGTGELFF.

This clonotype was seen at least ten times. The J gene is TRBJ1-5, the V gene TRBV6-1; D gene ambiguous. Trimming took off 8 bases at V and 0 bases at J, with 14 bases between the two ends. CDR3 length: 15 amino acids. Germline assignment: CDR1 MNHNS and CDR2 SASEGT. CDR3 in amino acids: CASAPSPYSNQPQHF. The CDR3 DNA sequence: TGTGCCAGCGCTCCCTCGCCCTATAGCAATCAGCCCCAGCATTTT.

In this sample, this clonotype turned up many times. The V gene is TRBV2, the J gene TRBJ1-6, with a weak D call TRBD1 (6 bases). The CDR3 contains 15 residues. Germline V gene data show CDR1 as SNHLY and CDR2 as FYNNEI. The ends were cut back, 4 bases at V and 7 bases at J, with 14 bases in the middle. CDR3: CASSGGGGVNSPLHF. Here the CDR3 DNA reads TGTGCCAGCAGTGGAGGGGGGGGAGTCAATTCACCCCTCCACTTT.

This clonotype showed up many times. This chain links TRBV3-1 with TRBJ1-1; D gene uncertain. In germline, CDR1 is LGHDT, CDR2 YNNKEL (reference sequence). Trimming took 2 bases from V and 6 from J, leaving 10 bases between them. This CDR3 has 13 amino acids. The CDR3 is CASSQNRIAEAFF. CDR3 coding DNA: TGTGCCAGCAGCCAAAATCGTATTGCTGAAGCTTTCTTT.

This clonotype has ten or more counts. The chain joins TRBV12-3 or TRBV12-4 to TRBJ1-6, with TRBD1 matching over 7 bases. The CDR3 has 15 residues. V shed 4 bases and J 6 bases; nucleotides not matched to a gene: 6. The CDR3: CASSSKRQGNSPLHF. CDR3 bases: TGTGCCAGCAGTTCTAAACGACAGGGTAATTCACCCCTCCACTTT.

This clonotype was observed at least ten times. V and J are TRBV20-1 and TRBJ2-1, with 14 bases lining up with TRBD2. Germline CDR1 reads DFQATT; CDR2 reads SNEGSKA (reference sequence). This CDR3 spans 17 amino acids. V lost 6 bases and J lost 0; bases outside the gene matches: 7. This CDR3 reads CSAMGLAGAISYNEQFF. DNA for the CDR3: TGCAGTGCGATGGGACTAGCGGGGGCAATCTCCTACAATGAGCAGTTCTTC.

Judged by abundance, this clonotype is medium-sized. The chain recombines TRBV12-3 or TRBV12-4 with TRBJ1-2; 7 positions agree with TRBD1. The CDR3 contains 14 residues. V dropped 6 bases and J dropped 5; count of bases not matched to a gene: 9. The CDR3 is CASRPQGGLYGYTF. The CDR3 DNA follows: TGTGCCAGCAGACCCCAGGGGGGGCTGTATGGCTACACCTTC.

The sample holds many counts of this clonotype. This chain links TRBV7-3 with TRBJ2-1, with TRBD2 identical over 7 bases. The CDR3 spans 14 residues. V lost 5 bases and J lost 4; bases outside the gene matches: 5. Per germline, CDR1 SGHTA and CDR2 FQGTGA. CDR3 sequence reads: CASSPGTTYNEQFF. Written as DNA, the CDR3 is TGTGCCAGCAGCCCCGGGACTACTTACAATGAGCAGTTCTTC.

This clonotype was detected ten times or more. The rearrangement uses TRBV9 and TRBJ2-7; TRBD1 matches 10 bases. The CDR3 loop spans 17 amino acids. The J segment lost 4 bases and the V segment lost 3 bases, leaving 13 bases of the junction unmatched. CDR1 SGDLS and CDR2 YYNGEE come from the germline V gene. The CDR3 bases are TGTGCCAGCAGCGCCACAGGGGACAGGGGTGCTTGGTACGAGCAGTACTTC. This gives the protein CASSATGDRGAWYEQYF. Combining the CDR3 with reference TRBV9 and TRBJ2-7 gives the whole variable domain DSGVTQTPKHLITATGQRVTLRCSPRSGDLSVYWYQQSLDQGLQFLIQYYNGEERAKGNILERFSAQQFPDLHSELNLSSLELGDSALYFCASSATGDRGAWYEQYFGPGTRLTVT.